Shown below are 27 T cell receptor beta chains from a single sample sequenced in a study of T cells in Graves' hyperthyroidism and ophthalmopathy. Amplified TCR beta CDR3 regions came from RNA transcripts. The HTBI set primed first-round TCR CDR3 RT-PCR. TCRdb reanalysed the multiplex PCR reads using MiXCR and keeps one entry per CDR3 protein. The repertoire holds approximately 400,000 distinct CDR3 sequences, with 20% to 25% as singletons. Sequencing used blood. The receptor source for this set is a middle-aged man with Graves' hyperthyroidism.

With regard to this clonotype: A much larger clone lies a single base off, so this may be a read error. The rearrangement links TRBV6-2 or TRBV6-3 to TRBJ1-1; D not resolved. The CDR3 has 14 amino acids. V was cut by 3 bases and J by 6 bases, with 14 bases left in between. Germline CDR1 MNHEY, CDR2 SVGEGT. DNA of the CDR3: TGTGCCAGCAGTTATTCGGGAATGCGGGCTGAAGCTTTCTTT. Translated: CASSYSGMRAEAFF.

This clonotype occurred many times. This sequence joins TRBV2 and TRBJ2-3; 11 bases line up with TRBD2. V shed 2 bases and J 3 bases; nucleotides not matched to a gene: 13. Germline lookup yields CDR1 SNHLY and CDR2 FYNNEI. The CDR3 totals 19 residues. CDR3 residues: CASSEWEGLADPPTDTQYF. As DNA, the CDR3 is TGTGCCAGCAGTGAATGGGAGGGACTAGCGGACCCGCCGACAGATACGCAGTATTTT.

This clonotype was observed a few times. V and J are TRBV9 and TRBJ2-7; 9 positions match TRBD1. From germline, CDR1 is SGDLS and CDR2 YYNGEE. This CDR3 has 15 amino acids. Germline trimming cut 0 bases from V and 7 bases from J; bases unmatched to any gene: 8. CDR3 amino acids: CASSVAWGQGEEQYF. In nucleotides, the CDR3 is TGTGCCAGCAGCGTAGCTTGGGGACAGGGTGAAGAGCAGTACTTC.

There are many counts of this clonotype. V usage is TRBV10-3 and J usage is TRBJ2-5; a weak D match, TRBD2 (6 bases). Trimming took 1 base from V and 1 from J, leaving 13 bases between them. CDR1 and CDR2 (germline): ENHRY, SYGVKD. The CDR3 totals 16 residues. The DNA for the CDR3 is TGTGCCATCAGTGAGTTCCGGACTACCACCCAAGAGACCCAGTACTTC. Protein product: CAISEFRTTTQETQYF.

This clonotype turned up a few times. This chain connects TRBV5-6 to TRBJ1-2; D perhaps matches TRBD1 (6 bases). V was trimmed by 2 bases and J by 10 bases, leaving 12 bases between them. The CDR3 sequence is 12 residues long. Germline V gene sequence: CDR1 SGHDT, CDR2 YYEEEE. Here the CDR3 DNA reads TGTGCCAGCAGCTTATCGGGACATACCTACACCTTC. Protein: CASSLSGHTYTF.

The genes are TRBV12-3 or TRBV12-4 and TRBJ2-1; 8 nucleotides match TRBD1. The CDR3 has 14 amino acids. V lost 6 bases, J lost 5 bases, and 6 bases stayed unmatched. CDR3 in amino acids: CASRRQGLDNEQFF. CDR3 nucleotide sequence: TGTGCCAGCAGACGACAGGGGCTGGACAATGAGCAGTTCTTC.

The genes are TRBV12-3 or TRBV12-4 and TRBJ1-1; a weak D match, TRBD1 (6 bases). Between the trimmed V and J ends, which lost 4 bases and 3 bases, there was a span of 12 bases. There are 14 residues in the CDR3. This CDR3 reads CASSSTGMDTEAFF. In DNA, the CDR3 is TGTGCCAGCAGTTCCACAGGGATGGACACTGAAGCTTTCTTT.

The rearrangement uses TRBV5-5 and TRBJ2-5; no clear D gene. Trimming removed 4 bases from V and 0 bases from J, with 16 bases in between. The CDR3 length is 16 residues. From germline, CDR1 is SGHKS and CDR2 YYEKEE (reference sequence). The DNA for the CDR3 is TGTGCCAGCAGCGGGGTACCTTTTGGGTACCAAGAGACCCAGTACTTC. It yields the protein CASSGVPFGYQETQYF.

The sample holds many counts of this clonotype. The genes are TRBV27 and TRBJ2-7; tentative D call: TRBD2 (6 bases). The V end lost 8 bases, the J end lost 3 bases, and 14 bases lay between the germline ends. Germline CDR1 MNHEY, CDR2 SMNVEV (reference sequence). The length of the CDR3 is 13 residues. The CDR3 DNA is TGTGCCAGCGCGAGAAGGGAGGTCTACGAGCAGTACTTC. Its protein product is CASARREVYEQYF.

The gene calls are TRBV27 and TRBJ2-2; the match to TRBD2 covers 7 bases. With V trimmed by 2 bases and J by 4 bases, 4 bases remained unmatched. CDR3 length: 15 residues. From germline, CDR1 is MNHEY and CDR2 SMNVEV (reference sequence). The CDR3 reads CASSLVAGVTGELFF. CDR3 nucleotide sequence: TGTGCCAGCAGTTTAGTTGCGGGAGTCACCGGGGAGCTGTTTTTT.

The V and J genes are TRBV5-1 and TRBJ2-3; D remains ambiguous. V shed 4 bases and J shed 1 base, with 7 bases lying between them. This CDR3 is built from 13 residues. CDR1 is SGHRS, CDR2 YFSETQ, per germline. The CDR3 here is CASSPVGTDTQYF. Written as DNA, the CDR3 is TGCGCCAGCAGCCCGGTGGGCACAGATACGCAGTATTTT.

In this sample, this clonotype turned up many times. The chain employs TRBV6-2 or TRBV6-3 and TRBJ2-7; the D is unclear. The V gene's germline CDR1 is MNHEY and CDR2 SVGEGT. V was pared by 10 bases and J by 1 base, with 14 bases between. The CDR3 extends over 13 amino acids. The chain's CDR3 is CATNLGSSYEQYF. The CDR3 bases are TGTGCCACAAACCTGGGCAGTTCCTACGAGCAGTACTTC.

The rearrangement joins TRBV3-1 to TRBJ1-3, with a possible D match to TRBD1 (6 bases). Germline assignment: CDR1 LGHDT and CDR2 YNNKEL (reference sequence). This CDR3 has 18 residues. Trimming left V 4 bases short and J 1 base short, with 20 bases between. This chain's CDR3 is CASSPRGGGTLSGNTIYF. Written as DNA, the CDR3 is TGTGCCAGCAGCCCCAGGGGAGGAGGAACCCTATCTGGAAACACCATATATTTT.

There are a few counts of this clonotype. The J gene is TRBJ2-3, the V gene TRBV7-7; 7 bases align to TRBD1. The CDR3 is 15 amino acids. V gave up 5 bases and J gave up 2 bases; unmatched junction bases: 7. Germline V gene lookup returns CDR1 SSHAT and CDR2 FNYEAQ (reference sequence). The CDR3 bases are TGTGCCAGCAGCCCGCTGACAGGGACCACAGATACGCAGTATTTT. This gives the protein CASSPLTGTTDTQYF.

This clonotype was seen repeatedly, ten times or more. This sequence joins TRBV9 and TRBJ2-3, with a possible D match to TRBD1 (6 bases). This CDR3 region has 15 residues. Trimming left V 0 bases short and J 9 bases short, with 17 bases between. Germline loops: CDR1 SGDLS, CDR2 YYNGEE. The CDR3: CASSVAGQVIQTQYF. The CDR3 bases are TGTGCCAGCAGCGTAGCGGGACAAGTTATTCAAACGCAGTATTTT.

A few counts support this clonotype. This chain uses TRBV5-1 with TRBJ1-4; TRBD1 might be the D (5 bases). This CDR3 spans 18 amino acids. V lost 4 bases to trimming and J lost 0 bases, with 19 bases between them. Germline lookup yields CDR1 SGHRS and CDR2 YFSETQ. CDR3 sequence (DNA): TGCGCCAGCAGCCCGGAGACAGCGGCAATTGCAACTAATGAAAAACTGTTTTTT. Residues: CASSPETAAIATNEKLFF.

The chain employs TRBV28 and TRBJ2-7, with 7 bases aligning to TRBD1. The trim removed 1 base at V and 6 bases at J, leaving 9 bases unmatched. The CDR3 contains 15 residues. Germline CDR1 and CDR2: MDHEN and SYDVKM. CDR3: CASSLYSGGGGEQYF. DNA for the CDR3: TGTGCCAGCAGTTTATATTCAGGGGGTGGAGGCGAGCAGTACTTC. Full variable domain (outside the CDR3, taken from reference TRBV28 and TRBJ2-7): DVKVTQSSRYLVKRTGEKVFLECVQDMDHENMFWYRQDPGLGLRLIYFSYDVKMKEKGDIPEGYSVSREKKERFSLILESASTNQTSMYLCASSLYSGGGGEQYFGPGTRLTVT.

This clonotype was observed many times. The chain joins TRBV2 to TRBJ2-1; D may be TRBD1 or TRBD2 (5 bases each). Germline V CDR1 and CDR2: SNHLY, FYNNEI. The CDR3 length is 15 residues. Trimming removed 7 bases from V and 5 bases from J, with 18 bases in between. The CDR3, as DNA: TGTGCCAGCACTCGGGGCTCGGACAACCACAATGAGCAGTTCTTC. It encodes CASTRGSDNHNEQFF.

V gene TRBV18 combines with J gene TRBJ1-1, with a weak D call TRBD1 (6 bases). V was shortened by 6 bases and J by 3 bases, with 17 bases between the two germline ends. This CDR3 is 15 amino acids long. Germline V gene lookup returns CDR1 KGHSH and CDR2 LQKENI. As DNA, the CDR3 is TGTGCCAGCTCGCTCAGCTCGGGGGGCGACACTGAAGCTTTCTTT. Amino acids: CASSLSSGGDTEAFF.

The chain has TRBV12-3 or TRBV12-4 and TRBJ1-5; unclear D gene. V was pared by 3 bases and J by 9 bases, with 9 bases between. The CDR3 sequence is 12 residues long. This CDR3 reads CASSLMDRPQHF. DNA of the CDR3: TGTGCCAGCAGTTTGATGGATCGGCCCCAGCATTTT.

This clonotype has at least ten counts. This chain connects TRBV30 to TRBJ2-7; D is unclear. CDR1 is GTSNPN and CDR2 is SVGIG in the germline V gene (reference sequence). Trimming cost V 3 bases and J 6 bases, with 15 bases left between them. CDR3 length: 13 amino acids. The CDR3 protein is CAWRLPPLPEQYF. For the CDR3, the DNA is TGTGCCTGGAGATTACCACCGCTTCCCGAGCAGTACTTC.

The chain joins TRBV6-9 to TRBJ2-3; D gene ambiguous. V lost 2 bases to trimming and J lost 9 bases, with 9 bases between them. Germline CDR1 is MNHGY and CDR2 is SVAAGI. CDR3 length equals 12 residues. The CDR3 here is CASSYGVGTQYF. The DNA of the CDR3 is TGTGCCAGCAGTTATGGTGTAGGCACGCAGTATTTT.

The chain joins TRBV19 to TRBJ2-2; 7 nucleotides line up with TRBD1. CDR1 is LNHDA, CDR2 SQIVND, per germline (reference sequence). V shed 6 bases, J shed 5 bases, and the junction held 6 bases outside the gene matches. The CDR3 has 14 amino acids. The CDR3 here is CASRLTGETGELFF. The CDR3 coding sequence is TGTGCCAGTAGGCTCACAGGGGAGACCGGGGAGCTGTTTTTT.

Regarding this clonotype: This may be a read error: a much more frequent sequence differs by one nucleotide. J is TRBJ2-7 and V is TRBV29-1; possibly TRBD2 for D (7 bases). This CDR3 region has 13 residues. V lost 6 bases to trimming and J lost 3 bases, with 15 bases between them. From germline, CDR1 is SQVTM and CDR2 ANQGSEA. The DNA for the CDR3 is TGCAGCGTGGGGGGGACAAGGGACTACGAGCAGTACTTC. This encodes CSVGGTRDYEQYF.

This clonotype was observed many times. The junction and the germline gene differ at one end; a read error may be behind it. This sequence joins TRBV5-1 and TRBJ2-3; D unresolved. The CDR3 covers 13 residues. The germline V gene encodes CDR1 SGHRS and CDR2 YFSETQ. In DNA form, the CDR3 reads TGTGCCAGCAGCTTAAGCAGCACAGATACGCAGTATTTT. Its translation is CASSLSSTDTQYF.

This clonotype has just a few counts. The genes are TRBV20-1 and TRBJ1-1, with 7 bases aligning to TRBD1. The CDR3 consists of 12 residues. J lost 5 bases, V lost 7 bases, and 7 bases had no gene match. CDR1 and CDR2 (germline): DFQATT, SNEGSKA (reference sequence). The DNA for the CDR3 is TGCAGTGTGAGGGGGCGGGGAACTGAAGCTTTCTTT. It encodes CSVRGRGTEAFF.

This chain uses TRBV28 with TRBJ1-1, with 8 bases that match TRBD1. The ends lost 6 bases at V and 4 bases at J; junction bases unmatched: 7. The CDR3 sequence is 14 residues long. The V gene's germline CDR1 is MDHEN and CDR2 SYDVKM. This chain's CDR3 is CASREDRVGTEAFF. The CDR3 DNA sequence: TGTGCCAGCAGGGAGGACAGGGTGGGCACTGAAGCTTTCTTT.